Listed below are T cell receptor beta chains from one sample, sequenced in a study of T-cell memory formation after mild COVID-19. Each CDR3 protein gets one entry after TCRdb re-called the 5' RACE reads with MiXCR. The top ten clones hold 20% to 25% of a sample with approximately 300,000 distinct CDR3 sequences, approximately 19% of them seen once. Material: PBMCs or a T cell subset sorted from them (not recorded which). Receptors were obtained from a man aged 18 to 29 who had mild COVID-19 (a few samples of this study predate the infection). Cell type and time point are not known. CDR3s include the opening cysteine and the closing phenylalanine or tryptophan. D genes are given only for firm matches. Clone size is not always given. Where it is, it says once, few, many or a class for expanded clones.

abundance,v_gene,d_gene,j_gene,CDR3aa,CDR3nt
.,TRBV7-2,.,TRBJ2-7,CASSSAGTTYEQYF,TGTGCCAGCAGCTCGGCGGGGACAACTTACGAGCAGTACTTC
few,TRBV15,.,TRBJ2-3,CATSRAGMTDTQYF,TGTGCCACCAGCAGAGCGGGGATGACAGATACGCAGTATTTT
few,TRBV7-4,.,TRBJ1-2,CASSPPLGGLYGYTF,TGTGCCAGCAGCCCGCCCCTTGGGGGGCTCTATGGCTACACCTTC
.,TRBV5-1,.,TRBJ2-5,CASSLEPGETQYF,TGCGCCAGCAGCTTGGAACCTGGGGAGACCCAGTACTTC
few,TRBV27,.,TRBJ1-5,CASSLNGEFNQPQHF,TGTGCCAGCAGTTTAAATGGGGAGTTCAATCAGCCCCAGCATTTT
many,TRBV7-6,.,TRBJ2-1,CASSGSLAYNEQFF,TGTGCCAGCTCCGGGAGTCTGGCCTACAATGAGCAGTTCTTC
few,TRBV6-6,.,TRBJ2-3,CASSYQFPDTQYF,TGTGCCAGCAGTTATCAGTTTCCTGATACGCAGTATTTT
.,TRBV20-1,TRBD1,TRBJ2-2,CSARAGTGTGELFF,TGCAGTGCTAGAGCCGGGACAGGGACCGGGGAGCTGTTTTTT
.,TRBV5-1,.,TRBJ2-3,CASSLRSSATTDTQYF,TGCGCCAGCAGCTTGCGGAGCTCGGCGACCACAGATACGCAGTATTTT
few,TRBV13,.,TRBJ2-5,CASSLGGPETQYF,TGTGCCAGCAGTCTCGGGGGCCCAGAGACCCAGTACTTC
few,TRBV7-9,.,TRBJ1-1,CASSLEVEAFF,TGTGCCAGCAGCTTAGAAGTTGAAGCTTTCTTT
.,TRBV15,.,TRBJ1-1,CATSRDGPATEAFF,TGTGCCACCAGCAGAGATGGGCCCGCCACTGAAGCTTTCTTT
.,TRBV16,.,TRBJ2-1,CASTPAADTYNEQFF,TGTGCCAGCACCCCGGCGGCCGACACGTACAATGAGCAGTTCTTC